The present entry profiles one T cell receptor (beta chain) with its context. Its antigen remains undetermined. The record has no base qualities; no much larger clone is one base away. The CDR3 has 13 amino acids, counting the end cysteine and phenylalanine. Solely the CDR3 DNA is kept, with 39 bases framed from the first base. For this chain, trimming is 6 bases at the V end and 2 bases at the J end, and the number of junction bases without a gene match is 0. Whole blood was collected in K2EDTA tubes by collaborating institutions according to the institutions' own protocols. Collaborator samples were shipped for TCRbeta analysis as frozen whole blood, isolated PBMCs, or DNA extracted from either sample type. The sample belongs to a study of blood T cell repertoires in COVID-19 (dated by TCRdb to 2018 to 2021). Regarding the complete study: Samples from collaborators originated in the United States, Italy and Spain and spanned both the acute and convalescent phases of COVID-19. Samples were obtained from the ongoing ImmuneRACE study (first 160 participants) and from about 1,300 subjects provided by 6 global collaborators. Where available, HLA class I and class II types were taken from metadata supplied by the sample provider and were not determined by assay-based typing. The repertoires were released in a freely available public database intended as a resource for research on the immune response to SARS-CoV-2. The material from the prospective study consisted of cDNA or gDNA derived from T cells, B-cell-depleted T cells, or PBMCs. Deeply sampled blood TCRbeta repertoires from subjects exposed to, actively infected with, or recovered from COVID-19 were included in the dataset. A de-identified subject ID, COVID-19 status, age in years and sex were almost always included in the sample metadata. Study-wide findings and limitations: The quantity of clinical and demographic metadata differed by source and by participant and was supplied without curation.

TCRbeta CDR3 regions were amplified from genomic DNA by means of the immunoSEQ Assay, a bias-controlled multiplex PCR. The authors' analysis ran thus. The number of nucleated cells in each sample was estimated from the amplification of reference gene primers within the assay. Sequence reads were collapsed and filtered to measure the absolute abundance of every unique TCRbeta CDR3 rearrangement. Productive Simpson clonality was computed per sample as the square root of Simpson's diversity index over productive rearrangements. TCRdb re-hosts the immuneACCESS table, in-frame sequences only. Its copies lack some clones; in the studies checked, an unresolved V gene accounts for under half of them, and the cause for the rest is not known. V, J and clone size were drawn from that table, and D and trimming were deduced from the DNA. Present in this sample are around 77,000 clones, roughly 90% of which were seen just once. The ten largest clones represent about 17% of the sample.

This receptor was obtained from an elderly woman with active or convalescent COVID-19. In this chain, TRBV12-3 or TRBV12-4 is recombined with TRBJ1-3; TRBD1 matches 8 bases in the middle. Material: peripheral blood. CDR3 protein: CASRQGAGNTIYF. The nucleotides read TGTGCCAGCAGACAGGGGGCTGGAAACACCATATATTTT.